This T cell receptor beta chain emerged from a study of regulatory T cells in long-lasting Graves disease. V shed 0 bases and J shed 7 bases, with 11 bases lying between them. Germline-derived CDR1 and CDR2 are SGHRS and YFSETQ. This CDR3 is built from 15 residues. Time point described: newly diagnosed GD, antithyroid drugs for less than 3 months. Following extraction of RNA from PBMCs, that RNA was used to make the TCR library. The TCR beta library used iRepertoire HTBI primers with Arm-PCR amplification of CDR3. In TCRdb, the multiplex PCR reads were re-called with MiXCR into one record per CDR3 protein. The sample comprises 390,000 or so distinct CDR3 sequences, approximately 12% of which are singletons, and approximately 20% rests with the top ten. This sample was also put to use in a study of T cells in Graves' hyperthyroidism and ophthalmopathy.

The TCR sequence derives from a woman aged 18-35 years with Graves disease. The sequences come from peripheral blood mononuclear cells (PBMCs), collected at new diagnosis, from a patient treated with antithyroid drugs. The chain is built from TRBV5-1 and TRBJ1-6, with D perhaps TRBD1 (6 bases). CDR3 sequence reads: CASSLDGGTNSPLHF. Written as DNA, the CDR3 is TGCGCCAGCAGCTTGGATGGGGGCACAAATTCACCCCTCCACTTT.